A selection of T cell receptor beta chains follows, all from one sample in a study of T cells in tuberculosis. Data came from immunoSEQ multiplex PCR; TCRdb stores just in-frame clones and leaves some out. Among about 54,000 clones listed, approximately 86% were seen once. Sequences were obtained from CD1b-GMM tetramer-negative cells sorted from PBMCs. These receptors were obtained from an adult woman with latent tuberculosis. Each CDR3 is given with its conserved first and last residue. The D gene is left open where the match is weak. The size field is filled for only some rows; it gives once, few, many or a size class.

J,size,V,D,CDR3,DNA
TRBJ1-5,-,TRBV30,-,CAWSVRGSSQPQHF,TGTGCCTGGAGTGTAAGAGGTTCCAGTCAGCCCCAGCATTTT
TRBJ1-3,-,TRBV6-1,TRBD1,CAGQGGGSSGNTIYF,TGTGCCGGACAGGGGGGCGGGAGCTCTGGAAACACCATATATTTT
TRBJ1-5,-,TRBV6-5,-,CASSYRPPGPQHF,TGTGCCAGCAGTTACCGCCCTCCAGGGCCCCAGCATTTT
TRBJ2-7,-,TRBV5-6,-,CASSARGHEQYF,TGTGCCAGCAGCGCCAGGGGTCACGAGCAGTACTTC
TRBJ2-7,-,TRBV4-3,TRBD1,CASSQVFGQGFSYEQYF,TGCGCCAGCAGCCAAGTGTTCGGACAGGGCTTTTCCTACGAGCAGTACTTC
TRBJ1-3,-,TRBV7-9,TRBD1,CASSSSRGQRTVSGNTIYF,TGTGCCAGCAGCTCAAGTCGGGGACAGCGGACTGTCTCTGGAAACACCATATATTTT
TRBJ2-1,-,TRBV5-1,TRBD1,CASSSDRGRRDEQFF,TGCGCCAGCAGCTCGGACAGGGGGCGCAGAGATGAGCAGTTCTTC
TRBJ2-5,-,TRBV10-3,TRBD2,CAIGSGSMTGETQYF,TGTGCCATCGGGAGCGGGAGTATGACGGGAGAGACCCAGTACTTC
TRBJ2-5,-,TRBV9,-,CASSPQGRQETQYF,TGTGCCAGCAGTCCACAGGGGAGGCAAGAGACCCAGTACTTC
TRBJ1-5,-,TRBV7-2,TRBD1,CASSVRGQQPQHF,TGTGCCAGCAGTGTAAGGGGGCAACAGCCCCAGCATTTT
TRBJ2-3,-,TRBV9,TRBD1,CASRKGQGITTDTQYF,TGTGCCAGCAGGAAAGGACAGGGGATAACCACAGATACGCAGTATTTT
TRBJ2-2,-,TRBV7-6,-,CASSLARWSSSNTGELFF,TGTGCCAGCAGCTTAGCGCGGTGGAGCTCCTCGAACACCGGGGAGCTGTTTTTT
TRBJ1-2,-,TRBV28,TRBD1,CASRQGLGGYTF,TGTGCCAGCAGACAGGGGCTGGGGGGCTACACCTTC
TRBJ2-7,-,TRBV7-2,-,CASSPGTYEQYF,TGTGCCAGCAGCCCAGGGACCTACGAGCAGTACTTC
TRBJ2-7,-,TRBV7-9,-,CASTLAAGEQYF,TGTGCCAGCACCCTAGCTGCAGGCGAGCAGTACTTC
TRBJ2-1,-,TRBV29-1,TRBD1,CSADRQGYNEQFF,TGCAGCGCTGACCGACAGGGCTACAATGAGCAGTTCTTC
TRBJ2-7,-,TRBV6-6,-,CASRLSGVRPYEQYF,TGTGCCAGCAGACTTTCAGGGGTCCGCCCCTACGAGCAGTACTTC
TRBJ2-2,once,TRBV4-1,TRBD2,CASSQILAGANTGELFF,TGCGCCAGCAGCCAAATCCTAGCGGGCGCGAACACCGGGGAGCTGTTTTTT
TRBJ2-3,-,TRBV4-1,-,CASSQDTRQDTQYF,TGCGCCAGCAGCCAAGATACCAGACAAGATACGCAGTATTTT
TRBJ1-1,-,TRBV7-2,-,CASSREANTEAFF,TGTGCCAGCAGCAGGGAGGCCAACACTGAAGCTTTCTTT
TRBJ1-2,-,TRBV9,-,CASSDRDFPPAGYTF,TGTGCCAGCAGCGACCGGGACTTCCCCCCGGCTGGCTACACCTTC
TRBJ2-7,-,TRBV12-5,-,CASGSLNEQYF,TGTGCTAGTGGTTCCCTAAACGAGCAGTACTTC
TRBJ1-4,-,TRBV10-3,-,CAISERGARNEKLFF,TGTGCCATCAGTGAACGGGGGGCAAGAAATGAAAAACTGTTTTTT
TRBJ2-3,-,TRBV6-1,TRBD1,CASSRDRGIDTQYF,TGTGCCAGCAGCCGGGACAGGGGAATAGATACGCAGTATTTT
TRBJ2-7,-,TRBV2,TRBD2,CASSAGGRDEQYF,TGTGCCAGCAGTGCGGGGGGGCGGGACGAGCAGTACTTC
TRBJ1-2,-,TRBV6-6,TRBD1,CASSWHRGTNYGYTF,TGTGCCAGCAGTTGGCACAGGGGAACTAACTATGGCTACACCTTC
TRBJ2-7,-,TRBV5-1,-,CASSLQAGLTYEQYF,TGCGCCAGCAGCCTCCAGGCGGGACTGACCTACGAGCAGTACTTC
TRBJ2-3,-,TRBV2,TRBD2,CASTLAGGSTDTQYF,TGTGCCAGCACCCTAGCGGGGGGCAGCACAGATACGCAGTATTTT
TRBJ1-2,once,TRBV9,TRBD1,CASSAAGTGLGYTF,TGTGCCAGCAGCGCCGCCGGGACAGGGCTTGGCTACACCTTC
TRBJ1-5,-,TRBV19,TRBD1,CASSIGVGTANQPQHF,TGTGCCAGTAGTATAGGTGTTGGGACAGCGAATCAGCCCCAGCATTTT
TRBJ2-7,-,TRBV2,TRBD1,CASSPGTGISEQYF,TGTGCCAGCAGTCCCGGGACAGGGATCTCCGAGCAGTACTTC
TRBJ1-1,-,TRBV6-6,-,CASSYIDPGDAEAFF,TGTGCCAGCAGTTACATCGACCCAGGGGATGCTGAAGCTTTCTTT
TRBJ2-1,-,TRBV4-2,-,CASSLGGTEQFF,TGTGCCAGCAGCCTCGGCGGAACTGAGCAGTTCTTC
TRBJ2-2,-,TRBV4-2,-,CASSQDLMMAGSMMTGELFF,TGTGCCAGCAGCCAAGATCTTATGATGGCGGGATCTATGATGACCGGGGAGCTGTTTTTT
TRBJ1-4,-,TRBV7-9,-,CASSFSSVSEKLFF,TGTGCCAGCAGCTTTTCTTCAGTCTCTGAAAAACTGTTTTTT
TRBJ1-2,once,TRBV28,-,CASSLSNYGYTF,TGTGCCAGCAGTTTATCGAACTATGGCTACACCTTC
TRBJ1-2,-,TRBV5-6,-,CASSLSTPNYGYTF,TGTGCCAGCAGCTTAAGTACTCCTAACTATGGCTACACCTTC
TRBJ1-5,-,TRBV19,-,CASSIGGGRNQPQHF,TGTGCCAGTAGTATAGGGGGGGGCCGCAATCAGCCCCAGCATTTT
TRBJ2-7,-,TRBV6-6,-,CASSPVGTRSYEQYF,TGTGCCAGCAGCCCTGTCGGGACTCGTTCCTACGAGCAGTACTTC
TRBJ1-1,-,TRBV27,-,CASTRGGNTEAFF,TGTGCCAGCACACGGGGGGGGAACACTGAAGCTTTCTTT
TRBJ2-7,-,TRBV6-5,TRBD1,CASRDRVGAYEQYF,TGTGCCAGCAGGGACAGGGTCGGAGCCTACGAGCAGTACTTC